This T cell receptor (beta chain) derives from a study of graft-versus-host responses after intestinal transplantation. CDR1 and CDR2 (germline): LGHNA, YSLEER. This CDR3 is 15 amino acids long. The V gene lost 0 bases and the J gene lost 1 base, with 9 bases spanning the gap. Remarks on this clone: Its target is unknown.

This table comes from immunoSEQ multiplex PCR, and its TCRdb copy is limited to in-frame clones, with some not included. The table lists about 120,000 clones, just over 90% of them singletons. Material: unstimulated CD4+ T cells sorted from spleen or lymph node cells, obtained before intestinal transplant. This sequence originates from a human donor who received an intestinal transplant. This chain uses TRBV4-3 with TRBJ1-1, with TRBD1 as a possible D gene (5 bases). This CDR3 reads CASSQDRTGNTEAFF. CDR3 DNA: TGCGCCAGCAGCCAAGATCGTACAGGGAACACTGAAGCTTTCTTT.